The clone carrying this T cell receptor beta chain is medium-sized by share. The data stem from a study of cytomegalovirus exposure and HLA in healthy donors. The primer mix had 60 Vbeta and 13 Jbeta primers. Generated by immunoSEQ multiplex PCR, the TCRdb table keeps only in-frame clones and is missing some. Here the sample spans fewer than 250,000 clones, 65% to 80% being singletons. This CDR3 has 15 amino acids. Losses at the gene ends were 3 bases for V and 3 bases for J; bases not matched to a gene: 2. CDR1 MNHNS and CDR2 SASEGT come from the germline V gene. The V and J genes are TRBV6-1 and TRBJ2-2; 9 bases align to TRBD2. This receptor was identified in a man in his forties in good health and CMV-seronegative. Sequenced sample: PBMCs. In DNA, the CDR3 is TGTGCCAGCAGTGATGGGACTAGCCACACCGGGGAGCTGTTTTTT. This codes for CASSDGTSHTGELFF.